A selection of T cell receptor beta chains follows, all from one sample in a study of human T cells and chemical hapten exposure. TCRdb passed the RACE reads through MiXCR, listing each CDR3 protein once. The repertoire holds 340,000 or so distinct CDR3 sequences, with 6% to 8.5% as singletons. Material: whole blood, obtained in connection with sensitization to the hapten diphenylcyclopropenone (DPC). Receptors were obtained from a woman in her late teens or twenties with alopecia areata. Some clones in this sample may be carry-over from other donors' samples. Both conserved end residues are part of each CDR3. The order of the fields is CDR3 DNA, CDR3 protein, V gene, D gene, J gene, clone size. D genes are given only for firm matches. Rows give clone size only sometimes, using once, few, many, or a class for an expanded clone.

cdr3_nt: TGTGCCAGCAGTTTCCAGGGGGCTCAGAATCAGCCCCAGCATTTT
cdr3_aa: CASSFQGAQNQPQHF
v_call: TRBV28
d_call: TRBD1
j_call: TRBJ1-5
clone_size: .

cdr3_nt: TGTGCCAGCAGGCTAGGACTTAACTGGGACTCTGAAGCTTTCTTT
cdr3_aa: CASRLGLNWDSEAFF
v_call: TRBV12-3/TRBV12-4
d_call: .
j_call: TRBJ1-1
clone_size: .

cdr3_nt: TGTGCCAGCAGCGGGACCTGGAGCTCCTACAATGAGCAGTTCTTC
cdr3_aa: CASSGTWSSYNEQFF
v_call: TRBV7-6
d_call: .
j_call: TRBJ2-1
clone_size: many

cdr3_nt: TGTGCCAGCAGCTTACACGGACGGCCCTACGAGCAGTACTTC
cdr3_aa: CASSLHGRPYEQYF
v_call: TRBV7-2
d_call: .
j_call: TRBJ2-7
clone_size: many

cdr3_nt: TGTGCCAGCAGTTCGACAGTCCGGAGGTACAATGAGCAGTTCTTC
cdr3_aa: CASSSTVRRYNEQFF
v_call: TRBV12-3/TRBV12-4
d_call: .
j_call: TRBJ2-1
clone_size: many

cdr3_nt: TGCAGTGCTAGAGCCCTAGCGGGGGGGCCTGGGGCCAACGTCCTGACTTTC
cdr3_aa: CSARALAGGPGANVLTF
v_call: TRBV20-1
d_call: TRBD2
j_call: TRBJ2-6
clone_size: .

cdr3_nt: TGTGCCAGCAGTTACGGCGCCGGGGAGCTGTTTTTT
cdr3_aa: CASSYGAGELFF
v_call: TRBV6-5
d_call: .
j_call: TRBJ2-2
clone_size: many

cdr3_nt: TGCAGCGTAGCAAGCGGGGGGCCGGGAAGGAATGAGCAGTTCTTC
cdr3_aa: CSVASGGPGRNEQFF
v_call: TRBV29-1
d_call: TRBD2
j_call: TRBJ2-1
clone_size: many

cdr3_nt: TGTGCCAGCAGTCCCCAGCGCCCCGGCCCAATTTCACCCCTCCACTTT
cdr3_aa: CASSPQRPGPISPLHF
v_call: TRBV6-2/TRBV6-3
d_call: .
j_call: TRBJ1-6
clone_size: few

cdr3_nt: TGCAGTGCTAGGGCGGCCAGGGGTTCCTACGAGCAGTACTTC
cdr3_aa: CSARAARGSYEQYF
v_call: TRBV20-1
d_call: .
j_call: TRBJ2-7
clone_size: many

cdr3_nt: TGTGCCAGCAGCCCAAGCGGGGGGGTCTCGTTCTTC
cdr3_aa: CASSPSGGVSFF
v_call: TRBV7-9
d_call: TRBD2
j_call: TRBJ2-1
clone_size: many

cdr3_nt: TGTGCCAGCTCCCTGCGGACAGGGGAGACCTACGAGCAGTACTTC
cdr3_aa: CASSLRTGETYEQYF
v_call: TRBV18
d_call: TRBD1
j_call: TRBJ2-7
clone_size: many

cdr3_nt: TGTGCCAGCAGTTCTTACTACAACAACTACCCCTACAATGAGCAGTTCTTC
cdr3_aa: CASSSYYNNYPYNEQFF
v_call: TRBV28
d_call: .
j_call: TRBJ2-1
clone_size: many

cdr3_nt: TGTGCCAGCAGGTGGGACGGAGACACTGAAGCTTTCTTT
cdr3_aa: CASRWDGDTEAFF
v_call: TRBV6-5
d_call: .
j_call: TRBJ1-1
clone_size: few

cdr3_nt: TGTGCCAGCAGCTTATCGAGCGCAGAGACCCAGTACTTC
cdr3_aa: CASSLSSAETQYF
v_call: TRBV7-8
d_call: .
j_call: TRBJ2-5
clone_size: few

cdr3_nt: TGCGCCAGCAGCCAAGACTCACTAGCGGGGATGAAATTT
cdr3_aa: CASSQDSLAGMKF
v_call: TRBV4-3
d_call: TRBD2
j_call: TRBJ2-3
clone_size: many

cdr3_nt: TGCAGTGCCGGCGGGACTTCTAAACTCGGCCGCACAGATACGCAGTATTTT
cdr3_aa: CSAGGTSKLGRTDTQYF
v_call: TRBV20-1
d_call: .
j_call: TRBJ2-3
clone_size: few

cdr3_nt: TGTGCCAGCCGAGGACAGGCGTCCTCTGGGGCCAACGTCCTGACTTTC
cdr3_aa: CASRGQASSGANVLTF
v_call: TRBV7-2
d_call: TRBD1
j_call: TRBJ2-6
clone_size: many

cdr3_nt: TGTGCCAGCAGCCAAAAGAACACAGATACGCAGTATTTT
cdr3_aa: CASSQKNTDTQYF
v_call: TRBV3-1
d_call: .
j_call: TRBJ2-3
clone_size: .

cdr3_nt: TGTGCCAGCAGTCCAGAGTTTAGTGCCAGGGATAACACCGGGGAGCTGTTTTTT
cdr3_aa: CASSPEFSARDNTGELFF
v_call: TRBV12-3/TRBV12-4
d_call: .
j_call: TRBJ2-2
clone_size: many

cdr3_nt: TGTGCCAGCAGCCAAGACCCGGGGAGAGCAGATACGCAGTATTTT
cdr3_aa: CASSQDPGRADTQYF
v_call: TRBV14
d_call: .
j_call: TRBJ2-3
clone_size: many

cdr3_nt: TGTGCCATCAGTGGGGGCACCCTAGGCAGCACAGATACGCAGTATTTT
cdr3_aa: CAISGGTLGSTDTQYF
v_call: TRBV10-3
d_call: .
j_call: TRBJ2-3
clone_size: many

cdr3_nt: TGTGCCAGCAGCTTAGGCGGAAGAGGCACCGGGGAGCTGTTTTTT
cdr3_aa: CASSLGGRGTGELFF
v_call: TRBV11-3
d_call: .
j_call: TRBJ2-2
clone_size: many

cdr3_nt: TGTGCCAGCAGTCCTAGGGACAGTGGGACCTACGAGCAGTACTTC
cdr3_aa: CASSPRDSGTYEQYF
v_call: TRBV12-3/TRBV12-4
d_call: TRBD1
j_call: TRBJ2-7
clone_size: few

cdr3_nt: TGTGCCAGCACCCTTGGGCCAAAAACCTTCGGACAACCGAACTCTGGAAACACCATATATTTT
cdr3_aa: CASTLGPKTFGQPNSGNTIYF
v_call: TRBV12-3/TRBV12-4
d_call: .
j_call: TRBJ1-3
clone_size: .

cdr3_nt: TGCGCCAGCAAGGCCACACAGGGCCCAGATACGCAGTATTTT
cdr3_aa: CASKATQGPDTQYF
v_call: TRBV5-1
d_call: .
j_call: TRBJ2-3
clone_size: many

cdr3_nt: TGTGCCAGCAGCCCCACAGGGCTTAAGGAAGCTTTCTTT
cdr3_aa: CASSPTGLKEAFF
v_call: TRBV9
d_call: .
j_call: TRBJ1-1
clone_size: few

cdr3_nt: TGTGCCACAAGGGCCAACGTCCTGACTTTC
cdr3_aa: CATRANVLTF
v_call: TRBV10-3
d_call: .
j_call: TRBJ2-6
clone_size: few

cdr3_nt: TGCAGTGCTGTAGGACAGGGCAATCAGCCCCAGCATTTT
cdr3_aa: CSAVGQGNQPQHF
v_call: TRBV20-1
d_call: TRBD1
j_call: TRBJ1-5
clone_size: many

cdr3_nt: TGCAGTGCTAGCCCTCTAGCGGGGGGGCCAGAGACCCAGTACTTC
cdr3_aa: CSASPLAGGPETQYF
v_call: TRBV20-1
d_call: TRBD2
j_call: TRBJ2-5
clone_size: .

cdr3_nt: TGCAGCGTTGGGCTCGGTGGGGCTGGAAACACCATATATTTT
cdr3_aa: CSVGLGGAGNTIYF
v_call: TRBV29-1
d_call: .
j_call: TRBJ1-3
clone_size: few

cdr3_nt: TGTGCCAGCAGCTTCGACAGGGTGGCAGGAAACACCATATATTTT
cdr3_aa: CASSFDRVAGNTIYF
v_call: TRBV9
d_call: TRBD1
j_call: TRBJ1-3
clone_size: .

cdr3_nt: TGTGCCAGCTCACTACCCGGGACAGATCTAGGAAACACCATATATTTT
cdr3_aa: CASSLPGTDLGNTIYF
v_call: TRBV18
d_call: TRBD1
j_call: TRBJ1-3
clone_size: .

cdr3_nt: TGCGCCAGCAGCTCGACAGGGGGCCAAGAGACCCAGTACTTC
cdr3_aa: CASSSTGGQETQYF
v_call: TRBV5-1
d_call: TRBD1
j_call: TRBJ2-5
clone_size: many

cdr3_nt: TGTGCCAGCAGAACCACGGGGGGCCCCACTCAGCCCCAGCATTTT
cdr3_aa: CASRTTGGPTQPQHF
v_call: TRBV2
d_call: .
j_call: TRBJ1-5
clone_size: .

cdr3_nt: TGCGCCAGCAGCTTGGCCGGGAGCCGGCATTCACCCCTCCACTTT
cdr3_aa: CASSLAGSRHSPLHF
v_call: TRBV5-1
d_call: .
j_call: TRBJ1-6
clone_size: few

cdr3_nt: TGTGCCAGCAGCGCCGGACAGGATGAAGCTTTCTTT
cdr3_aa: CASSAGQDEAFF
v_call: TRBV6-2/TRBV6-3
d_call: TRBD1
j_call: TRBJ1-1
clone_size: .

cdr3_nt: TGTGCCAGCAGTAACAGGGGCCTAGCCAAAAACATTCAGTACTTC
cdr3_aa: CASSNRGLAKNIQYF
v_call: TRBV3-1
d_call: TRBD1
j_call: TRBJ2-4
clone_size: few

cdr3_nt: TGTGCCAGCAGGTCCGCGGGGTACGGCATTCAGTACTTC
cdr3_aa: CASRSAGYGIQYF
v_call: TRBV6-5
d_call: .
j_call: TRBJ2-4
clone_size: many

cdr3_nt: TGTGCCAGCCCAGACTCGGGGGAGACCCAGTACTTC
cdr3_aa: CASPDSGETQYF
v_call: TRBV2
d_call: .
j_call: TRBJ2-5
clone_size: .

cdr3_nt: TGTGCCAGCAGCCCTAGCGGGGGCGCGGGCACTGAAGCTTTCTTT
cdr3_aa: CASSPSGGAGTEAFF
v_call: TRBV9
d_call: .
j_call: TRBJ1-1
clone_size: few

cdr3_nt: TGTGCCAGCAGTTACTCGGGGCGGGCCGGGAGGCAGTATTTT
cdr3_aa: CASSYSGRAGRQYF
v_call: TRBV6-5
d_call: .
j_call: TRBJ2-3
clone_size: .

cdr3_nt: TGTGCCAGCAGTTTACTTCTCGGACTAGCGGGGTACACCGGGGAGCTGTTTTTT
cdr3_aa: CASSLLLGLAGYTGELFF
v_call: TRBV6-2/TRBV6-3
d_call: TRBD2
j_call: TRBJ2-2
clone_size: .

cdr3_nt: TGTGCCAGTACGCGGGGGTACACAGATACGCAGTATTTT
cdr3_aa: CASTRGYTDTQYF
v_call: TRBV6-5
d_call: TRBD2
j_call: TRBJ2-3
clone_size: .

cdr3_nt: TGCGCCAGCAGCATGCCCCGGTACAGGGTGAACAATGAGCAGTTCTTC
cdr3_aa: CASSMPRYRVNNEQFF
v_call: TRBV5-1
d_call: .
j_call: TRBJ2-1
clone_size: .

cdr3_nt: TGTGCCAGCAGTGAGGGGGGAGCCTATGGCTACACCTTC
cdr3_aa: CASSEGGAYGYTF
v_call: TRBV6-4
d_call: .
j_call: TRBJ1-2
clone_size: many

cdr3_nt: TGTGCCAGCAGCTGGTCCCGGACAGCTCTTGGTGAGACCCAGTACTTC
cdr3_aa: CASSWSRTALGETQYF
v_call: TRBV11-1
d_call: .
j_call: TRBJ2-5
clone_size: few

cdr3_nt: TGTGCCATCAGTGACAGGGGAGCCCCTACGGGCGAGCAGTACTTC
cdr3_aa: CAISDRGAPTGEQYF
v_call: TRBV10-3
d_call: .
j_call: TRBJ2-7
clone_size: many

cdr3_nt: TGTGCCAGCAGGCTAGCGGGGAGCACAGATACGCAGTATTTT
cdr3_aa: CASRLAGSTDTQYF
v_call: TRBV12-3/TRBV12-4
d_call: TRBD2
j_call: TRBJ2-3
clone_size: many

cdr3_nt: TGTGCCAGCAGCCAAACACTAACCTCTAGCACAGATACGCAGTATTTT
cdr3_aa: CASSQTLTSSTDTQYF
v_call: TRBV3-1
d_call: .
j_call: TRBJ2-3
clone_size: .

cdr3_nt: TGCAGCGTTATCCGGGACAGCTCTGGAAACACCATATATTTT
cdr3_aa: CSVIRDSSGNTIYF
v_call: TRBV29-1
d_call: TRBD1
j_call: TRBJ1-3
clone_size: many

cdr3_nt: TGTGCCAGCAGCGTAATTCGGGGAGAAGCTTTCTTT
cdr3_aa: CASSVIRGEAFF
v_call: TRBV9
d_call: .
j_call: TRBJ1-1
clone_size: few